Listed below are T cell receptor beta chains from one sample, sequenced in a study of glioma-infiltrating T cells after dendritic cell vaccination. Measured with immunoSEQ multiplex PCR; TCRdb has only the in-frame clones, and not every one. The sample lists tens of thousands of clones, over 80% seen once, with approximately 6.6% in the top ten. The sample consisted of blood, taken after dendritic cell vaccination. The receptor set was obtained from a human donor with glioblastoma. Each CDR3 is given with its conserved first and last residue. A D gene is named only where the DNA matches it firmly. Where a row states a size, it is once, few, many or the class of an expanded clone; other rows omit it.

V,size,D,J,CDR3,DNA
TRBV5-1,-,-,TRBJ1-2,CASRPSGHYGYTF,TGCGCCAGCAGACCTTCAGGTCACTATGGCTACACCTTC
TRBV19,once,TRBD1,TRBJ2-7,CASSDRVTYEQYF,TGTGCCAGTAGTGACAGGGTAACCTACGAGCAGTACTTC
TRBV5-6,medium-sized,TRBD1,TRBJ2-1,CASSLGTGHYEQFF,TGTGCCAGCAGTCTGGGGACAGGGCACTATGAGCAGTTCTTC
TRBV29-1,-,-,TRBJ1-4,CSVEIATNEKLFF,TGCAGCGTAGAGATTGCAACTAATGAAAAACTGTTTTTT
TRBV27,-,-,TRBJ1-6,CASSLAKGGNSPLHF,TGTGCCAGCAGTTTAGCTAAAGGAGGGAATTCACCCCTCCACTTT
TRBV5-6,-,-,TRBJ2-2,CASSFDRNTGELFF,TGTGCCAGCAGCTTCGACAGGAACACCGGGGAGCTGTTTTTT
TRBV5-6,-,TRBD1,TRBJ1-2,CASSFTGGQGASAGYTF,TGTGCCAGCAGCTTTACCGGGGGACAGGGGGCGTCGGCGGGCTACACCTTC
TRBV5-4,once,-,TRBJ2-2,CASSPAQIGELFF,TGTGCCAGCAGCCCCGCCCAGATCGGGGAGCTGTTTTTT
TRBV19,-,-,TRBJ1-2,CASSKGTQEAYGYTF,TGTGCCAGTAGTAAAGGCACCCAAGAGGCCTATGGCTACACCTTC
TRBV14,-,-,TRBJ1-3,CASSQDRHPGNTIYF,TGTGCCAGCAGCCAAGACAGGCACCCTGGAAACACCATATATTTT
TRBV25-1,-,TRBD1,TRBJ2-3,CASKGDRAADTQYF,TGTGCCAGCAAGGGGGACAGGGCGGCAGATACGCAGTATTTT
TRBV27,-,-,TRBJ2-1,CASSLSREVDEQFF,TGTGCCAGCAGTTTATCGAGGGAGGTGGATGAGCAGTTCTTC
TRBV15,-,TRBD1,TRBJ2-7,CATSRTRDRAYEQYF,TGTGCCACCAGCAGAACTCGGGACAGGGCCTACGAGCAGTACTTC
TRBV7-9,-,TRBD2,TRBJ2-1,CASSSRLAVNEQFF,TGTGCCAGCAGTTCTAGACTAGCGGTAAATGAGCAGTTCTTC
TRBV6-5,-,-,TRBJ2-4,CASSLGLGGREYF,TGTGCCAGCAGTTTAGGCCTCGGGGGGCGGGAATACTTC